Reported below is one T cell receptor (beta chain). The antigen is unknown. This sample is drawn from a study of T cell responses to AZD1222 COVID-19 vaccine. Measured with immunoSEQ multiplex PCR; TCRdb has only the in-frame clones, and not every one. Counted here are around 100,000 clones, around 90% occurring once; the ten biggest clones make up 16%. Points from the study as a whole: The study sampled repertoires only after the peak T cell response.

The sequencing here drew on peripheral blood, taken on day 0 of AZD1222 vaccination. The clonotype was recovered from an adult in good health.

Here the CDR3 DNA reads TGTGCCAGCAGCCCCACCTCACATAACACTGAAGCTTTCTTT. Translation gives CASSPTSHNTEAFF. The chain couples TRBV3-1 (or the pseudogene TRBV3-2) to TRBJ1-1; D is unresolved. Germline-derived CDR1 and CDR2 are LGHDT and YNNKEL (reference sequence). The CDR3 is 14 residues long. Trimming pared 4 bases from V and 2 bases from J, leaving 11 bases between.